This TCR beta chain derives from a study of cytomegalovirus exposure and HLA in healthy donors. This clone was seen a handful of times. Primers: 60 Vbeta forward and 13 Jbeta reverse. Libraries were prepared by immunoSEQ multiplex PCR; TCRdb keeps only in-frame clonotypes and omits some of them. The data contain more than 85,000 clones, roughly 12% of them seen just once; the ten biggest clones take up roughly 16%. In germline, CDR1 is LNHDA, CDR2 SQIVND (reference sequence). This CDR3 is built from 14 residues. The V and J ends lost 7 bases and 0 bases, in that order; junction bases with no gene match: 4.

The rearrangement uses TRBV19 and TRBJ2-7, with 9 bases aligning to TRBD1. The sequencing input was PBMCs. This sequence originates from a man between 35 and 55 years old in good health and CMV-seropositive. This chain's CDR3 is CASTGTGTSYEQYF. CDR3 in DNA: TGTGCCAGTACCGGGACAGGGACCTCCTACGAGCAGTACTTC.